The rows below give T cell receptor beta chains drawn from one sample of a study of blood T cell repertoires in COVID-19. The table came from immunoSEQ multiplex PCR; TCRdb's copy has only in-frame clones and leaves some out. The table lists about 140,000 clones, 65% to 80% of them singletons. The sequenced material came from peripheral blood. Source of these receptors: a man aged 55 to 69 with acute or convalescent COVID-19. The CDR3 runs from the conserved cysteine through the conserved F or W. The D gene is left open where the match is weak. Size is stated for part of the rows, as once, few or many counts, or as a class when the clone is expanded.

v_call: TRBV7-6; j_call: TRBJ1-4; d_call: .; clone_size: .; cdr3_aa: CASSLGLDSNEKLFF; cdr3_nt: TGTGCCAGCAGTCTAGGTCTTGACAGCAATGAAAAACTGTTTTTT
v_call: TRBV30; j_call: TRBJ2-3; d_call: TRBD2; clone_size: .; cdr3_aa: CAWTKGLAGGIGDTQYF; cdr3_nt: TGTGCCTGGACTAAGGGACTAGCGGGAGGGATAGGAGATACGCAGTATTTT
v_call: TRBV18; j_call: TRBJ2-2; d_call: TRBD1; clone_size: .; cdr3_aa: CASSPGQGDTGELFF; cdr3_nt: TGTGCCAGCTCACCAGGACAGGGCGACACCGGGGAGCTGTTTTTT
v_call: TRBV3-1/TRBV3-2; j_call: TRBJ2-5; d_call: TRBD2; clone_size: .; cdr3_aa: CASVASTSGRPGVRTQYF; cdr3_nt: TGTGCCAGCGTCGCCTCGACTAGCGGGAGGCCCGGGGTTAGGACCCAGTACTTC
v_call: TRBV11-2; j_call: TRBJ1-3; d_call: .; clone_size: .; cdr3_aa: CASSLGRDSGNTIYF; cdr3_nt: TGTGCCAGCAGCTTAGGCAGGGACTCTGGAAACACCATATATTTT
v_call: TRBV19; j_call: TRBJ2-1; d_call: .; clone_size: .; cdr3_aa: CASSLSVYSYNEQFF; cdr3_nt: TGTGCCAGTAGTCTATCCGTATACTCCTACAATGAGCAGTTCTTC
v_call: TRBV9; j_call: TRBJ2-2; d_call: TRBD2; clone_size: .; cdr3_aa: CASSVGAGGRTGELFF; cdr3_nt: TGTGCCAGCAGCGTAGGCGCGGGAGGGCGCACCGGGGAGCTGTTTTTT
v_call: TRBV5-1; j_call: TRBJ2-7; d_call: .; clone_size: once; cdr3_aa: CASSFDGISYEQYF; cdr3_nt: TGCGCCAGCAGCTTTGACGGGATTTCCTACGAGCAGTACTTC
v_call: TRBV5-1; j_call: TRBJ2-3; d_call: TRBD1; clone_size: .; cdr3_aa: CASSLGQGRDTQYF; cdr3_nt: TGCGCCAGCAGCTTGGGACAGGGTAGGGATACGCAGTATTTT
v_call: TRBV5-1; j_call: TRBJ2-1; d_call: TRBD2; clone_size: .; cdr3_aa: CASTTSGRASSYNEQFF; cdr3_nt: TGCGCCAGTACCACTAGCGGGAGGGCCAGCTCCTACAATGAGCAGTTCTTC